This TCR beta chain is from a study of T cells after yellow fever vaccination. At the level of the study: Where fractions had low cell numbers, libraries were prepared from them with the SMART-Seq v4 Ultra Low Input RNA kit.

Remarks on this clonotype: Its antigen is still unknown.

TCRdb processed the 5' RACE reads anew with MiXCR; each CDR3 protein has one entry. The sample includes some 300,000 distinct CDR3 sequences, roughly 8.7% seen only once; the top ten take about 3%. Study conclusions and caveats: The study re-detected most primary-vaccination clones after the booster (around 96% CD4, around 90% CD8).

Material: CD4+ T cells sorted from PBMCs, obtained 5 days after the yellow fever booster vaccination. The source is a man between 18 and 35 years old who received the YFV17D yellow fever vaccine.

CDR3 residues: CASSLGTGGSYNEQFF. The CDR3, as DNA: TGCGCCAGCAGCCTTGGGACAGGGGGCTCCTACAATGAGCAGTTCTTC. This chain connects TRBV4-3 to TRBJ2-1; 11 positions agree with TRBD1. This CDR3 contains 16 residues. Germline CDR1 and CDR2: LGHNA and YSLEER. The J segment lost 0 bases and the V segment lost 4 bases, leaving 2 bases of the junction unmatched.